The 2 T cell receptor beta chains reported below all come from one sample, sequenced in a study of T-cell reconstitution after alpha-beta-depleted transplantation in children. Unique molecular identifiers were used to barcode this TCRbeta library. TCRdb reprocessed the PCR reads with MiXCR, giving one entry per CDR3 protein. The repertoire has 600,000 to 800,000 distinct CDR3 sequences, around 13% of them found once; the top ten carry around 0.8%. This sample comprised PBMCs, obtained before TCRalphabeta/CD19-depleted stem cell transplant. These receptors were obtained from a girl aged 2 to 9 with congenital amegakaryocytic thrombocytopenia, due to receive a stem cell transplant.

This clonotype was picked up many times. The rearrangement links TRBV5-1 to TRBJ2-7, with TRBD1 identical over 7 bases. Germline loops: CDR1 SGHRS, CDR2 YFSETQ. After removal of 4 bases from V and 7 bases from J, the junction contained 5 bases not matched to a gene. This CDR3 is built from 12 residues. The CDR3 loop reads CASSTTGVEQYF. The CDR3 DNA reads TGCGCCAGCAGCACCACAGGGGTAGAGCAGTACTTC.

This clonotype came up many times. This sequence joins TRBV11-1 and TRBJ2-1; 13 bases align to TRBD2. The germline CDR1 and CDR2 sequences are SGHAT and FQDESV (reference sequence). The CDR3 contains 20 residues. J was trimmed by 1 base and V by 8 bases; bases with no gene match: 17. The DNA of the CDR3 is TGTGCCAGCGCCGTAATAGGGACTAGCGGGACTCACGGTTCCTACAATGAGCAGTTCTTC. Translated: CASAVIGTSGTHGSYNEQFF. The full variable domain, with the rest looked up from reference TRBV11-1 and TRBJ2-1, is EAEVAQSPRYKITEKSQAVAFWCDPISGHATLYWYRQILGQGPELLVQFQDESVVDDSQLPKDRFSAERLKGVDSTLKIQPAELGDSAMYLCASAVIGTSGTHGSYNEQFFGPGTRLTVL.